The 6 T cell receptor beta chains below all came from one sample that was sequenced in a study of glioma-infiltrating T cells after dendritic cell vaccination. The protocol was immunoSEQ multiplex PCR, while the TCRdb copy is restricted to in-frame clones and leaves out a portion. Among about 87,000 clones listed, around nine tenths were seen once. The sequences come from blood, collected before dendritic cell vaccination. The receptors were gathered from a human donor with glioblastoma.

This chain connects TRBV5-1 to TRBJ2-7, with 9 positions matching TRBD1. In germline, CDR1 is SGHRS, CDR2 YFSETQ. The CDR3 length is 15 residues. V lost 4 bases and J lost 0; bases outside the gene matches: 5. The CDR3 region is CASSLGTGTSYEQYF. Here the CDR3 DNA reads TGCGCCAGCAGCCTGGGGACAGGGACCTCCTACGAGCAGTACTTC. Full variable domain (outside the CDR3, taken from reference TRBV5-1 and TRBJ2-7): KAGVTQTPRYLIKTRGQQVTLSCSPISGHRSVSWYQQTPGQGLQFLFEYFSETQRNKGNFPGRFSGRQFSNSRSEMNVSTLELGDSALYLCASSLGTGTSYEQYFGPGTRLTVT.

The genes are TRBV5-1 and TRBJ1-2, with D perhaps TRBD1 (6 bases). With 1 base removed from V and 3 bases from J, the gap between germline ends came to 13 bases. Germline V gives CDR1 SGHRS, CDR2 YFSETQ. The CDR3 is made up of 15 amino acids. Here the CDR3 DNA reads TGCGCCAGCAGCTTGTCACCAGGGGCTGACTATGGCTACACCTTC. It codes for CASSLSPGADYGYTF.

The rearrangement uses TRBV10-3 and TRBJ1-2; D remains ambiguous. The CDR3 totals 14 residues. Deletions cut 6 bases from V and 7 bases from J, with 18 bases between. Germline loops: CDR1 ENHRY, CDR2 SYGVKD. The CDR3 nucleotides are TGTGCCATCAGCCCTCAGTTGGACTCAGGTGGCTACACCTTC. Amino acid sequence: CAISPQLDSGGYTF.

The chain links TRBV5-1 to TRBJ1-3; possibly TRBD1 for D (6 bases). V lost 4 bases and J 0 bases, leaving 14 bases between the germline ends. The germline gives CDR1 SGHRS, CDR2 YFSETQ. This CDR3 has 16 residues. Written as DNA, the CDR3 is TGCGCCAGCAGCAAACAGGGAGTTAACTCTGGAAACACCATATATTTT. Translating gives CASSKQGVNSGNTIYF. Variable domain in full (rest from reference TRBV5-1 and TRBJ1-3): KAGVTQTPRYLIKTRGQQVTLSCSPISGHRSVSWYQQTPGQGLQFLFEYFSETQRNKGNFPGRFSGRQFSNSRSEMNVSTLELGDSALYLCASSKQGVNSGNTIYFGEGSWLTVV.

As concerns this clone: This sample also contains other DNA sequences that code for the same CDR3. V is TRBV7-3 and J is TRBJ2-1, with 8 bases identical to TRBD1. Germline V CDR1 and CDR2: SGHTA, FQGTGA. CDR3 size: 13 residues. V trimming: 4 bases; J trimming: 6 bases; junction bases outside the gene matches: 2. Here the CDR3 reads CASSSDRGNEQFF. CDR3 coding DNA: TGTGCCAGCAGCTCTGACAGGGGCAATGAGCAGTTCTTC.

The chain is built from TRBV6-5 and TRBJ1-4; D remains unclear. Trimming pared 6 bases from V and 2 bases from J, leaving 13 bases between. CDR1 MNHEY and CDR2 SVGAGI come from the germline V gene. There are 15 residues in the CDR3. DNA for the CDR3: TGTGCCAGCAGCCCCAGGAGGACTACTAATGAAAAACTGTTTTTT. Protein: CASSPRRTTNEKLFF.